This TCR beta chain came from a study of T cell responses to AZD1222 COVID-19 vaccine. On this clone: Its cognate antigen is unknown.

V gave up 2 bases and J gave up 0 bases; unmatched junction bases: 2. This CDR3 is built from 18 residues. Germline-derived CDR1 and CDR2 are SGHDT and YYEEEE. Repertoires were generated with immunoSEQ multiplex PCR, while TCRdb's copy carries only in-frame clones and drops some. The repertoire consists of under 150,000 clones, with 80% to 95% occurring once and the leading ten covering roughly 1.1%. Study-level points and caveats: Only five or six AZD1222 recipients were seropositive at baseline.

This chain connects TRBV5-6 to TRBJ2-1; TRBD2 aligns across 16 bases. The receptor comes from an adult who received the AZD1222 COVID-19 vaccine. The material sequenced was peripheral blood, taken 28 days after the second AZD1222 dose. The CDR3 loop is CASSFGTSGRGSYNEQFF. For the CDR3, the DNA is TGTGCCAGCAGCTTCGGGACTAGCGGGAGGGGCTCCTACAATGAGCAGTTCTTC.